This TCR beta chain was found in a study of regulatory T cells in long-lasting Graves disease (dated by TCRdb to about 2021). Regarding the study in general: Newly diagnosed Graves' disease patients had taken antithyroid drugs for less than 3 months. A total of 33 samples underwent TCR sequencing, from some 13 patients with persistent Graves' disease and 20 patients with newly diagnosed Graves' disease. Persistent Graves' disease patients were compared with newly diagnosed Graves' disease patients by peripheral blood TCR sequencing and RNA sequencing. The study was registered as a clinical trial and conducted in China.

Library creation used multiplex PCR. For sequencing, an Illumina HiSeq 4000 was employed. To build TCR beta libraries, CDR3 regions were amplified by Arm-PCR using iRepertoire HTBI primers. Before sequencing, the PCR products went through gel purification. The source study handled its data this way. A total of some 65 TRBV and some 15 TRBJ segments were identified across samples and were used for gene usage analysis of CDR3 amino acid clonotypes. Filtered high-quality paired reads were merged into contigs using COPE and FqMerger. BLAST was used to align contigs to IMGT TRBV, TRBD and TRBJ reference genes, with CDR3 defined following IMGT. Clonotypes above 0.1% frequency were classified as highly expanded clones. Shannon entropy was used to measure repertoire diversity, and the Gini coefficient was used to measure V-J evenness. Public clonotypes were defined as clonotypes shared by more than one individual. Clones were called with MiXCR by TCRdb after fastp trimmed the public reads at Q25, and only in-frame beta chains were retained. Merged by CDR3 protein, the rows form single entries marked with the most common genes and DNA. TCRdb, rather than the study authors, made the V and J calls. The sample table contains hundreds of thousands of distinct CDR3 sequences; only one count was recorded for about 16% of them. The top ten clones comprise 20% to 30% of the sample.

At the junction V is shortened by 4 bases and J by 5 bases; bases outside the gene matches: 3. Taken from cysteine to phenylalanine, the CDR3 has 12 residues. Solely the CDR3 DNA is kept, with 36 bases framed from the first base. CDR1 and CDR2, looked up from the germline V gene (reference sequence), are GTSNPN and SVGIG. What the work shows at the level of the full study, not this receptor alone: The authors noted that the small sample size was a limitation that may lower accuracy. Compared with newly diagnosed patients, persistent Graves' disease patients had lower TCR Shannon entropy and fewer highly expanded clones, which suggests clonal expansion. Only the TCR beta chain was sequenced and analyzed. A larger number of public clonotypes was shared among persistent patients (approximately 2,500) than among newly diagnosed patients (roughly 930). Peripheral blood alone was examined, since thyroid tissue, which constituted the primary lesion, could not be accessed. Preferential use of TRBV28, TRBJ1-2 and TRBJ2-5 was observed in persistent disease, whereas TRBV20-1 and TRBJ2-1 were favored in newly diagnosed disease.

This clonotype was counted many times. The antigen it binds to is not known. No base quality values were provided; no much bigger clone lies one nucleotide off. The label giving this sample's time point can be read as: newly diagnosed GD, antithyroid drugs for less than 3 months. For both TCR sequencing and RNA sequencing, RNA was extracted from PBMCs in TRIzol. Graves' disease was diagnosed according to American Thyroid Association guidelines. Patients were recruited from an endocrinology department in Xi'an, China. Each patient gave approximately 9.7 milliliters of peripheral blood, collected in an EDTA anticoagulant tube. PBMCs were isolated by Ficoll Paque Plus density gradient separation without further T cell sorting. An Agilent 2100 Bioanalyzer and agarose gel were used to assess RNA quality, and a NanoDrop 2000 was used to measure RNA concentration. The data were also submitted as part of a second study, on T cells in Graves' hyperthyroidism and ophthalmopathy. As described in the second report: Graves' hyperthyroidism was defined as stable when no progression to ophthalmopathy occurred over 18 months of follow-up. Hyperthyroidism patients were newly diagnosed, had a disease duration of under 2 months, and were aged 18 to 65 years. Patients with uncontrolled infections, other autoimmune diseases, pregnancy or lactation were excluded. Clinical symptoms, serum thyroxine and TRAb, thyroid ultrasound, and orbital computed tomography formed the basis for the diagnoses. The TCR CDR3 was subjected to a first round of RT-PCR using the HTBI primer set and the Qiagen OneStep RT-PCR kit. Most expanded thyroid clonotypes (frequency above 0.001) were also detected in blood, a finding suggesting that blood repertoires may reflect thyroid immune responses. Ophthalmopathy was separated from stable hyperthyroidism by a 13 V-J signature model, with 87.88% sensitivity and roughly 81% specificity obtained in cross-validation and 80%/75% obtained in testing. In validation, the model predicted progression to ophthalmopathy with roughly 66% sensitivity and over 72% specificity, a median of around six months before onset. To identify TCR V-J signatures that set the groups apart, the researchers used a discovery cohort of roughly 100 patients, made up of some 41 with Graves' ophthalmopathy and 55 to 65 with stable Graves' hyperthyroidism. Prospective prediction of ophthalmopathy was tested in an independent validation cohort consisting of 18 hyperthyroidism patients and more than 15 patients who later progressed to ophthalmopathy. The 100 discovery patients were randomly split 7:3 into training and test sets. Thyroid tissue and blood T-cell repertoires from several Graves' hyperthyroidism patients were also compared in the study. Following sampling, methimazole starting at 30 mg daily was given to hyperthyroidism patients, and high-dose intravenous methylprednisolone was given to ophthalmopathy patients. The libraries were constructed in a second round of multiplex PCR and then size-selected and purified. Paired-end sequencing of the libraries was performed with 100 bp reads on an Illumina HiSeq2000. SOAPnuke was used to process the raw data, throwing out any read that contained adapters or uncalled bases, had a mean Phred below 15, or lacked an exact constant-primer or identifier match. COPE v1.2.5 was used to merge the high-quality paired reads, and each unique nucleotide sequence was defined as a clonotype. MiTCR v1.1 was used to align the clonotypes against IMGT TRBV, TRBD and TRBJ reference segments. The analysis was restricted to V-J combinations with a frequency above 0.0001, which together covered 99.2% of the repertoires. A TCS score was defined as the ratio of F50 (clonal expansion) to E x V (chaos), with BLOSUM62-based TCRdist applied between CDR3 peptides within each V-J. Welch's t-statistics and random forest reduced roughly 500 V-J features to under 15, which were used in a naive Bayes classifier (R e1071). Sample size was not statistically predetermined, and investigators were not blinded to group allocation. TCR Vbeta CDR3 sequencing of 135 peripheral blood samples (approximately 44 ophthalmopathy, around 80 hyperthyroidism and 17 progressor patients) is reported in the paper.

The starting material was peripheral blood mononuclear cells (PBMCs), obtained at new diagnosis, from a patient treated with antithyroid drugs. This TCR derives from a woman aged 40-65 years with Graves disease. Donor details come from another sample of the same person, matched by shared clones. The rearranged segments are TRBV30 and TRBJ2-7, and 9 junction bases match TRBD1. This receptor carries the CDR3 CAWNRGQDEQYF. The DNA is TGTGCCTGGAACAGGGGGCAGGACGAGCAGTACTTC.